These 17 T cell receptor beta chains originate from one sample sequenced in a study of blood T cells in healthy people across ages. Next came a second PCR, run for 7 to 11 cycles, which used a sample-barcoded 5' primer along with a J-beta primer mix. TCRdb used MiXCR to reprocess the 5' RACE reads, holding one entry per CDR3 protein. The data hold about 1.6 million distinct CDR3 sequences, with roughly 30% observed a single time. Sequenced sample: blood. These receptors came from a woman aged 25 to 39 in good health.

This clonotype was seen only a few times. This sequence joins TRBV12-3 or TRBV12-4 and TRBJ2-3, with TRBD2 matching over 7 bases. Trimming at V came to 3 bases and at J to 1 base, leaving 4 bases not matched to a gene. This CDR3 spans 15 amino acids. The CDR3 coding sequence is TGTGCCAGCAGTTTGGGAGGGCAGCGCACAGATACGCAGTATTTT. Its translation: CASSLGGQRTDTQYF.

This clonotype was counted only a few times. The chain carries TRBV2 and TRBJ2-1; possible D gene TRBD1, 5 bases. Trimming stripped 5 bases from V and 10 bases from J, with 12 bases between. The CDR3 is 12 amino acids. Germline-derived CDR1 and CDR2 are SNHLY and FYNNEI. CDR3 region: CASSYLGVEQFF. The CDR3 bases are TGTGCCAGCAGTTACCTAGGGGTGGAGCAGTTCTTC.

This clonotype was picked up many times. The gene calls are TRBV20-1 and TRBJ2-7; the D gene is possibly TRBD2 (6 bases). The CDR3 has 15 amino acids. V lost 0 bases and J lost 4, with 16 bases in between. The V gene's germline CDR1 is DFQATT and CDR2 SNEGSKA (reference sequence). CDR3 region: CSARETRVPQYEQYF. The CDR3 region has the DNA TGCAGTGCTAGAGAGACTAGGGTTCCTCAGTACGAGCAGTACTTC.

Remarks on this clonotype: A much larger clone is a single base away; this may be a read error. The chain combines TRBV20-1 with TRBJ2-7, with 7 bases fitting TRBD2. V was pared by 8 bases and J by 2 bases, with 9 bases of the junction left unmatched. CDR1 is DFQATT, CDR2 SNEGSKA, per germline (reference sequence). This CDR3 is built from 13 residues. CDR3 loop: CSTWGGPPYEQYF. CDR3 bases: TGCAGTACTTGGGGGGGACCCCCCTACGAGCAGTACTTC.

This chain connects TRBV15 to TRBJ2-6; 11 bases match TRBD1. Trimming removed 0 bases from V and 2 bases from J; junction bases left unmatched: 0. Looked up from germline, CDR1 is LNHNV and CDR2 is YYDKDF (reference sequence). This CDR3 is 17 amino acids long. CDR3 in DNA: TGTGCCACCAGCAGAGAGGGACAGGGGGCTGGGGCCAACGTCCTGACTTTC. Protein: CATSREGQGAGANVLTF.

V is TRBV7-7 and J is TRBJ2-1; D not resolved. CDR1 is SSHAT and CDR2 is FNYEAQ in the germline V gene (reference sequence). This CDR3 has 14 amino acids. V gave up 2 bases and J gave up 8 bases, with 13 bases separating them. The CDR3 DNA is TGTGCCAGCAGCTTAAAGTTTAGTGGGGATGAGCAGTTCTTC. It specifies CASSLKFSGDEQFF.

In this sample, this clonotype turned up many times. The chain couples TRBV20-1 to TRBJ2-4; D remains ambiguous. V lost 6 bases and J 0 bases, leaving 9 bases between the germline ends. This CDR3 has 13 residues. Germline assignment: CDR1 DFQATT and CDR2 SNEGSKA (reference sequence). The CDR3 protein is CSALTLAKNIQYF. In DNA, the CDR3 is TGCAGTGCACTGACGCTAGCCAAAAACATTCAGTACTTC.

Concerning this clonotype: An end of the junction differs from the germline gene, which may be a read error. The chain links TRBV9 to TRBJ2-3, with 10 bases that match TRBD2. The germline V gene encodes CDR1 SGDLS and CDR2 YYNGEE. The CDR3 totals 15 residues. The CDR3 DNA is TGTGCCAGCAGCGATAGCGGGGGGAGCACAGGTACGCAGTATTTT. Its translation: CASSDSGGSTGTQYF.

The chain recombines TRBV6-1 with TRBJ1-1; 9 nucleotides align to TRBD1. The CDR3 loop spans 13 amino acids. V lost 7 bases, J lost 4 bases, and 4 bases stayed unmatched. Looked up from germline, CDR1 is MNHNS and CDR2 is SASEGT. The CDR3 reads CASIRDRATEAFF. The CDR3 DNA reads TGTGCCAGCATCAGGGACAGGGCCACTGAAGCTTTCTTT.

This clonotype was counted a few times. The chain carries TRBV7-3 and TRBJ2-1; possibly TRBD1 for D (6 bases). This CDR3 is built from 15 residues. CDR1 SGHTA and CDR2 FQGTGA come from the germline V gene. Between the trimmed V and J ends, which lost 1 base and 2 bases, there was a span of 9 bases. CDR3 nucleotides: TGTGCCAGCAGCTTAATGGGGGCCGCCTACAATGAGCAGTTCTTC. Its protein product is CASSLMGAAYNEQFF.

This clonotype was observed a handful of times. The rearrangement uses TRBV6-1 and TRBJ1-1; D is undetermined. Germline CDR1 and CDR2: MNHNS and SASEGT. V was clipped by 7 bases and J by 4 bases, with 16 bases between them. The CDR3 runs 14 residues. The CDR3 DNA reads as TGTGCCAGCACCCCAAAGGGAGGCGGCACTGAAGCTTTCTTT. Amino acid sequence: CASTPKGGGTEAFF.

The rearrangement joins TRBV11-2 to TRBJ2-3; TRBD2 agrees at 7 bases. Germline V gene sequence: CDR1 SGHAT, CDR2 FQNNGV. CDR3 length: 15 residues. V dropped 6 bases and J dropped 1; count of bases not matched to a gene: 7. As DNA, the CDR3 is TGTGCCAGCAGTCGCGGGGGTATTGGCACAGATACGCAGTATTTT. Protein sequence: CASSRGGIGTDTQYF.

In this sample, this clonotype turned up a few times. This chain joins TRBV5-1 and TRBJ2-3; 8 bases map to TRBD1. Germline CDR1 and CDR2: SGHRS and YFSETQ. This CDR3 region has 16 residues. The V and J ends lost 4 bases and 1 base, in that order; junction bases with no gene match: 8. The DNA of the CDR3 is TGCGCCAGCAGCCGAACTCCGGGACAGGGCACAGATACGCAGTATTTT. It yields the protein CASSRTPGQGTDTQYF. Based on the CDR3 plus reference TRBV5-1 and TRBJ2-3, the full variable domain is KAGVTQTPRYLIKTRGQQVTLSCSPISGHRSVSWYQQTPGQGLQFLFEYFSETQRNKGNFPGRFSGRQFSNSRSEMNVSTLELGDSALYLCASSRTPGQGTDTQYFGPGTRLTVL.

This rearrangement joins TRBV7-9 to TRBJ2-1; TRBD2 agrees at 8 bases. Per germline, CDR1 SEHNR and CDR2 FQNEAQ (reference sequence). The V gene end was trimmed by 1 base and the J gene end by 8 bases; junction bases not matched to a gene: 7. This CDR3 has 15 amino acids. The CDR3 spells CASSLVPAGVDEQFF. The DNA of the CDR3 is TGTGCCAGCAGCTTAGTCCCAGCGGGAGTTGATGAGCAGTTCTTC.

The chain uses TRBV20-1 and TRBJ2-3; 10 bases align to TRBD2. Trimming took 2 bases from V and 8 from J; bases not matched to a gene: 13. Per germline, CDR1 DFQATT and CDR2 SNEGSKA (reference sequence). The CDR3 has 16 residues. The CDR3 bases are TGCAGTGCTAGACTAGCGGGAGCCCGACTAAAGGGTACGCAGTATTTT. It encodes CSARLAGARLKGTQYF.

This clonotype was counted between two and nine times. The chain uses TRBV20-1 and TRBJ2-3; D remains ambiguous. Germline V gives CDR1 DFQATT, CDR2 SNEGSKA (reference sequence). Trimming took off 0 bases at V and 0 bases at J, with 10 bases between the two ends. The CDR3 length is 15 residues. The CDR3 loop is CSARDAGASTDTQYF. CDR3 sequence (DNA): TGCAGTGCTAGAGACGCAGGAGCTAGCACAGATACGCAGTATTTT.

CDR3 region: CATSSSGSYNEQFF. The CDR3, as DNA: TGTGCCACCAGTTCTAGCGGGAGTTACAATGAGCAGTTCTTC. V usage is TRBV24-1 and J usage is TRBJ2-1; TRBD2 aligns across 10 bases. The CDR3 sequence is 14 residues long. CDR1 is KGHDR, CDR2 SFDVKD, per germline. The V gene end was trimmed by 6 bases and the J gene end by 4 bases; junction bases not matched to a gene: 2.